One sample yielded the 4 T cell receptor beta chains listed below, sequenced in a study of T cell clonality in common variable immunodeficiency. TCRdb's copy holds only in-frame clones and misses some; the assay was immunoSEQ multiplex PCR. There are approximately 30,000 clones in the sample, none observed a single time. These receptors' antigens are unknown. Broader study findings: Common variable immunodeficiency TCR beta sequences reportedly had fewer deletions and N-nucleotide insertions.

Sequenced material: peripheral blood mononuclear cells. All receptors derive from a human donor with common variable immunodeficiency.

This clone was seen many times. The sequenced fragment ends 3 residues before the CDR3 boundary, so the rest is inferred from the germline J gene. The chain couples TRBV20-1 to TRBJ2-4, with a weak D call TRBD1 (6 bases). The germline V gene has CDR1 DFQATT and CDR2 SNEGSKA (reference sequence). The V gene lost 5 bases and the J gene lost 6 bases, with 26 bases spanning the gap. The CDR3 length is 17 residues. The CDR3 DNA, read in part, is TGCAGTGCTCATGACCTGAGGACAGACCCTGTGGGAAACATT. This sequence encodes CSAHDLRTDPVGNI. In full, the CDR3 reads CSAHDLRTDPVGNIQYF.

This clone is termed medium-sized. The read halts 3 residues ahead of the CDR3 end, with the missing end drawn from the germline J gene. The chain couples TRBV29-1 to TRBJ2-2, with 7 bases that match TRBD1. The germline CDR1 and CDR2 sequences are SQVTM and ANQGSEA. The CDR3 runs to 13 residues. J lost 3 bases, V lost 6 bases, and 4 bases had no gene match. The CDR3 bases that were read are TGCAGCGTCACAGGGGTTCACACCGGGGAG. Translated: CSVTGVHTGE. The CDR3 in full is CSVTGVHTGELFF.

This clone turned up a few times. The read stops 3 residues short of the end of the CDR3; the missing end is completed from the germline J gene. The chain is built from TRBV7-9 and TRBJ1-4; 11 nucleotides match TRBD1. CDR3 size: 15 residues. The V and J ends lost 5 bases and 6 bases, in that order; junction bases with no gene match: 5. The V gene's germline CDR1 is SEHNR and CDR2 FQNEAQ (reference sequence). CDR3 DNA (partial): TGTGCCAGCAGCGCTCGGGACAGGGGGGATGAAAAA. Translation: CASSARDRGDEK. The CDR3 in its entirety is CASSARDRGDEKLFF. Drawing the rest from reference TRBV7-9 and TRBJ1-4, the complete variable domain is DTGVSQNPRHKITKRGQNVTFRCDPISEHNRLYWYRQTLGQGPEFLTYFQNEAQLEKSRLLSDRFSAERPKGSFSTLEIQRTEQGDSAMYLCASSARDRGDEKLFFGSGTQLSVL.

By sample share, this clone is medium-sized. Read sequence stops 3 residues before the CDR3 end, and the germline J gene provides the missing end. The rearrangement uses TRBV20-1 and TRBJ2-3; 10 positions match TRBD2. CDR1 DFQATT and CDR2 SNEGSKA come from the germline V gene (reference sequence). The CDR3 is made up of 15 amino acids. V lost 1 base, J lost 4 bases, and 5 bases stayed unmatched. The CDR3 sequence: CSARAPSGRADTQYF. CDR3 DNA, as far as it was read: TGCAGTGCTAGAGCTCCTAGCGGGAGAGCAGATACG.